This is a list of T cell receptor beta chains from one sample in a study of cytomegalovirus exposure and HLA in healthy donors. This table comes from immunoSEQ multiplex PCR, and its TCRdb copy is limited to in-frame clones, with some not included. The data hold roughly 150,000 clones, with 60% to 80% observed a single time. Sequencing input: PBMCs. These receptors came from a male donor in good health and CMV-seronegative. Both conserved end residues are part of each CDR3. A D gene is named only where the DNA matches it firmly. The listing skips clone size in some rows; elsewhere it reads once, few, many or a size class.

v_gene: TRBV6-4; abundance: NA; d_gene: TRBD1; j_gene: TRBJ2-3; CDR3aa: CASSDSTGGGTDTQYF; CDR3nt: TGTGCCAGCAGTGACTCTACAGGGGGCGGTACAGATACGCAGTATTTT
v_gene: TRBV5-8; abundance: NA; d_gene: NA; j_gene: TRBJ1-5; CDR3aa: CASSLGQITRQPQHF; CDR3nt: TGTGCCAGCAGCTTGGGCCAGATTACTAGGCAGCCCCAGCATTTT
v_gene: TRBV19; abundance: NA; d_gene: TRBD2; j_gene: TRBJ2-3; CDR3aa: CASSIGGGRTDTQYF; CDR3nt: TGTGCCAGTAGTATTGGCGGGGGGCGAACAGATACGCAGTATTTT
v_gene: TRBV4-1; abundance: NA; d_gene: TRBD1; j_gene: TRBJ1-5; CDR3aa: CASSQVPQGNQPQHF; CDR3nt: TGCGCCAGCAGCCAAGTCCCACAGGGGAATCAGCCCCAGCATTTT
v_gene: TRBV7-2; abundance: NA; d_gene: NA; j_gene: TRBJ2-2; CDR3aa: CASSLGQGTGELFF; CDR3nt: TGTGCCAGCAGCTTAGGTCAGGGGACCGGGGAGCTGTTTTTT
v_gene: TRBV6-1; abundance: few; d_gene: NA; j_gene: TRBJ1-1; CDR3aa: CASSEPTGNTEAFF; CDR3nt: TGTGCCAGCAGTGAACCAACAGGGAACACTGAAGCTTTCTTT
v_gene: TRBV7-6; abundance: once; d_gene: TRBD1; j_gene: TRBJ2-7; CDR3aa: CASSLVQGAYEQYF; CDR3nt: TGTGCCAGCAGCTTGGTACAGGGGGCCTACGAGCAGTACTTC
v_gene: TRBV2; abundance: NA; d_gene: NA; j_gene: TRBJ2-7; CDR3aa: CASRFRTEYEQYF; CDR3nt: TGTGCCAGCAGATTCAGGACAGAATACGAGCAGTACTTC
v_gene: TRBV29-1; abundance: few; d_gene: TRBD1; j_gene: TRBJ1-1; CDR3aa: CSVLEGARAFF; CDR3nt: TGCAGCGTCCTAGAGGGGGCGCGAGCTTTCTTT
v_gene: TRBV5-4; abundance: NA; d_gene: TRBD1; j_gene: TRBJ1-2; CDR3aa: CASSLIGGANYGYTF; CDR3nt: TGTGCCAGCAGCTTGATAGGGGGCGCCAACTATGGCTACACCTTC
v_gene: TRBV6-1; abundance: NA; d_gene: NA; j_gene: TRBJ1-2; CDR3aa: CASSEALGENYGYTF; CDR3nt: TGTGCCAGCAGTGAAGCGCTAGGGGAAAACTATGGCTACACCTTC
v_gene: TRBV7-2; abundance: NA; d_gene: NA; j_gene: TRBJ1-2; CDR3aa: CASSPRARGYTF; CDR3nt: TGTGCCAGCAGCCCCAGGGCCCGAGGCTACACCTTC
v_gene: TRBV5-1; abundance: NA; d_gene: TRBD2; j_gene: TRBJ2-3; CDR3aa: CASSLDGGGAGDTQYF; CDR3nt: TGCGCCAGCAGCTTGGACGGCGGGGGGGCGGGAGATACGCAGTATTTT
v_gene: TRBV2; abundance: few; d_gene: NA; j_gene: TRBJ2-3; CDR3aa: CASRAGTSTDTQYF; CDR3nt: TGTGCCAGCAGAGCAGGGACTAGCACAGATACGCAGTATTTT
v_gene: TRBV27; abundance: NA; d_gene: NA; j_gene: TRBJ1-1; CDR3aa: CASSLSTPGGFTEAFF; CDR3nt: TGTGCCAGCAGTTTATCTACACCGGGGGGCTTCACTGAAGCTTTCTTT
v_gene: TRBV25-1; abundance: NA; d_gene: TRBD1; j_gene: TRBJ1-4; CDR3aa: CASSEGTGGGEKLFF; CDR3nt: TGTGCCAGCAGTGAGGGGACAGGGGGAGGAGAAAAACTGTTTTTT
v_gene: TRBV30; abundance: NA; d_gene: TRBD2; j_gene: TRBJ2-2; CDR3aa: CAWSVRSSGGASGGELFF; CDR3nt: TGTGCCTGGAGTGTCCGATCTAGCGGGGGGGCCTCTGGCGGGGAGCTGTTTTTT
v_gene: TRBV18; abundance: NA; d_gene: NA; j_gene: TRBJ2-7; CDR3aa: CASSPAPSYEQYF; CDR3nt: TGTGCCAGCTCACCGGCCCCCTCCTACGAGCAGTACTTC
v_gene: TRBV5-4; abundance: NA; d_gene: NA; j_gene: TRBJ1-2; CDR3aa: CASSLIPLRSYNYGYTF; CDR3nt: TGTGCCAGCAGCTTGATACCTTTACGTAGCTATAACTATGGCTACACCTTC
v_gene: TRBV19; abundance: NA; d_gene: TRBD1; j_gene: TRBJ1-5; CDR3aa: CASSRRTGPQPQHF; CDR3nt: TGTGCCAGTAGTCGCCGGACAGGTCCTCAGCCCCAGCATTTT
v_gene: TRBV27; abundance: few; d_gene: NA; j_gene: TRBJ1-2; CDR3aa: CASSLSNRADGYTF; CDR3nt: TGTGCCAGCAGTTTATCGAACAGGGCGGATGGCTACACCTTC
v_gene: TRBV7-3; abundance: few; d_gene: NA; j_gene: TRBJ2-7; CDR3aa: CASSPSSPYEQYF; CDR3nt: TGTGCCAGCAGCCCGTCGAGCCCCTACGAGCAGTACTTC
v_gene: TRBV19; abundance: NA; d_gene: NA; j_gene: TRBJ1-5; CDR3aa: CASMEQGEQPQHF; CDR3nt: TGTGCCAGTATGGAACAGGGTGAACAGCCCCAGCATTTT
v_gene: TRBV27; abundance: NA; d_gene: NA; j_gene: TRBJ2-7; CDR3aa: CASSLLSKGDYEQYF; CDR3nt: TGTGCCAGCAGTTTATTGAGTAAGGGAGACTACGAGCAGTACTTC
v_gene: TRBV19; abundance: NA; d_gene: NA; j_gene: TRBJ1-1; CDR3aa: CASRFGVTEAFF; CDR3nt: TGTGCCAGTAGGTTCGGGGTCACTGAAGCTTTCTTT
v_gene: TRBV6-5; abundance: once; d_gene: NA; j_gene: TRBJ2-3; CDR3aa: CASSPLTGSDTQYF; CDR3nt: TGTGCCAGCAGTCCCCTGACTGGATCAGATACGCAGTATTTT
v_gene: TRBV7-9; abundance: NA; d_gene: TRBD1; j_gene: TRBJ1-2; CDR3aa: CASSQDRVGGYTF; CDR3nt: TGTGCCAGCAGCCAGGACAGGGTTGGTGGCTACACCTTC
v_gene: TRBV13; abundance: NA; d_gene: TRBD2; j_gene: TRBJ2-5; CDR3aa: CASSGSGSRETQYF; CDR3nt: TGTGCCAGCAGCGGAAGCGGGAGTCGAGAGACCCAGTACTTC
v_gene: TRBV6-6; abundance: once; d_gene: TRBD1; j_gene: TRBJ2-3; CDR3aa: CASSFGQDDTQYF; CDR3nt: TGTGCCAGCAGCTTCGGACAGGACGATACGCAGTATTTT
v_gene: TRBV15; abundance: once; d_gene: NA; j_gene: TRBJ1-2; CDR3aa: CATSMTANYGYTF; CDR3nt: TGTGCCACCAGCATGACAGCGAACTATGGCTACACCTTC
v_gene: TRBV30; abundance: NA; d_gene: NA; j_gene: TRBJ2-7; CDR3aa: CAWSGSSLYEQYF; CDR3nt: TGTGCCTGGAGTGGATCTAGCTTATACGAGCAGTACTTC
v_gene: TRBV7-9; abundance: NA; d_gene: TRBD1; j_gene: TRBJ2-7; CDR3aa: CASSFGTGKNGRNDEQYF; CDR3nt: TGTGCCAGCAGCTTTGGGACAGGGAAAAATGGAAGGAACGACGAGCAGTACTTC
v_gene: TRBV15; abundance: NA; d_gene: TRBD1; j_gene: TRBJ2-7; CDR3aa: CATSRDPGQGYEQYF; CDR3nt: TGTGCCACCAGCAGAGATCCGGGACAGGGGTACGAGCAGTACTTC
v_gene: TRBV27; abundance: NA; d_gene: TRBD1; j_gene: TRBJ2-7; CDR3aa: CASSTAPEIQGKLREQYF; CDR3nt: TGTGCCAGCAGTACCGCCCCCGAGATACAGGGGAAGTTGCGGGAGCAGTACTTC
v_gene: TRBV6-6; abundance: NA; d_gene: TRBD1; j_gene: TRBJ2-4; CDR3aa: CASSTTGSDLKNIQYF; CDR3nt: TGTGCCAGCAGTACGACAGGGAGTGATTTGAAAAACATTCAGTACTTC
v_gene: TRBV7-9; abundance: NA; d_gene: TRBD1; j_gene: TRBJ1-2; CDR3aa: CSSSSPGTGKIIDYGYTF; CDR3nt: TGTTCCAGCAGCTCCCCCGGGACAGGGAAGATAATCGACTATGGCTACACCTTC
v_gene: TRBV30; abundance: NA; d_gene: TRBD2; j_gene: TRBJ2-3; CDR3aa: CAWSGGGGSTDTQYF; CDR3nt: TGTGCCTGGAGTGGGGGGGGTGGGAGCACAGATACGCAGTATTTT
v_gene: TRBV7-2; abundance: NA; d_gene: NA; j_gene: TRBJ1-5; CDR3aa: CASSSFGGVQPQHF; CDR3nt: TGTGCCAGCAGCTCGTTTGGGGGCGTTCAGCCCCAGCATTTT
v_gene: TRBV2; abundance: once; d_gene: TRBD2; j_gene: TRBJ2-2; CDR3aa: CASSDAGVNTGELFF; CDR3nt: TGTGCCAGCAGTGATGCGGGGGTTAACACCGGGGAGCTGTTTTTT
v_gene: TRBV9; abundance: once; d_gene: TRBD2; j_gene: TRBJ2-1; CDR3aa: CASSVGMRGSRKQFF; CDR3nt: TGTGCCAGCAGCGTAGGGATGCGGGGGAGCCGGAAGCAGTTCTTC
v_gene: TRBV11-3; abundance: few; d_gene: TRBD1; j_gene: TRBJ1-1; CDR3aa: CASSPGTGNWGEAFF; CDR3nt: TGTGCCAGCAGCCCCGGGACAGGGAATTGGGGTGAAGCTTTCTTT
v_gene: TRBV4-3; abundance: NA; d_gene: NA; j_gene: TRBJ2-1; CDR3aa: CASSQETGSYNEQFF; CDR3nt: TGCGCCAGCAGCCAAGAAACGGGAAGTTACAATGAGCAGTTCTTC
v_gene: TRBV30; abundance: once; d_gene: TRBD2; j_gene: TRBJ2-7; CDR3aa: CACLRTSFGQYF; CDR3nt: TGTGCCTGTCTACGGACTAGTTTCGGGCAGTACTTC
v_gene: TRBV27; abundance: NA; d_gene: TRBD2; j_gene: TRBJ2-5; CDR3aa: CASHSGRRETQYF; CDR3nt: TGTGCCAGCCACTCCGGGAGGCGAGAGACCCAGTACTTC
v_gene: TRBV18; abundance: NA; d_gene: NA; j_gene: TRBJ1-3; CDR3aa: CASSPESSGNTIYF; CDR3nt: TGTGCCAGCTCACCAGAGAGCTCTGGAAACACCATATATTTT
v_gene: TRBV6-5; abundance: NA; d_gene: NA; j_gene: TRBJ1-1; CDR3aa: CASSYLTANTEAFF; CDR3nt: TGTGCCAGCAGTTATCTCACAGCGAACACTGAAGCTTTCTTT